This record concerns one T cell receptor (beta chain) sequence. Its antigen is still unknown. TCRdb reanalysed the 5' RACE reads using MiXCR and keeps one entry per CDR3 protein. This sample has about 320,000 distinct CDR3 sequences; roughly 4.3% occur once, and the top ten carry just under 20%. These data originate in a study of T cells after yellow fever vaccination. Findings of the study overall: A large majority of primary-vaccination clones showed up again after the booster (approximately 96% CD4, around 90% CD8). The CD4 and CD8 compartments had a small share of their clonotypes in common. Faster peaking, at day 5 versus 15, marked a secondary response that was weaker. Abundant bulk-derived clonotypes could contaminate FACS-sorted repertoires.

The trim removed 0 bases at V and 7 bases at J, leaving 5 bases unmatched. Germline V lookup: CDR1 MGHRA, CDR2 YSYEKL. The CDR3 consists of 16 residues. The specimen was PBMCs, collected 15 days after the yellow fever booster vaccination. This clonotype originated in a man younger than 35 who received the YFV17D yellow fever vaccine. V and J are TRBV4-1 and TRBJ2-2, with 10 bases matching TRBD1. CDR3 coding DNA: TGCGCCAGCAGCCAAGATGGGACAGGGGTGTACGGGGAGCTGTTTTTT. Its translation: CASSQDGTGVYGELFF.